The rows below give T cell receptor beta chains drawn from one sample of a study of cytomegalovirus exposure and HLA in healthy donors. Sequenced by immunoSEQ multiplex PCR; TCRdb stores in-frame clones only, minus some. The repertoire includes some 90,000 clones, about 79% of them detected once, and roughly 3.8% sits in the top ten. Sample: PBMCs. The receptors stem from a middle-aged man in good health and CMV-seronegative. Both conserved end residues are part of each CDR3. D genes are given only for firm matches. A row's size may be missing; if present it is once, few, many or a size class.

V gene	J gene	D gene	clone size	CDR3 DNA	CDR3 protein
TRBV5-1	TRBJ2-1	.	.	TGCGCCAGCAGTTCAGACAACAATGAGCAGTTCTTC	CASSSDNNEQFF
TRBV28	TRBJ1-2	.	.	TGTGCCAGCAGTTTAGGACAAAACTATGGCTACACCTTC	CASSLGQNYGYTF
TRBV4-2	TRBJ2-2	.	.	TGTGCCAGCAGCCAAGATCCACTCTCCACCGGGGAGCTGTTTTTT	CASSQDPLSTGELFF
TRBV29-1	TRBJ2-5	.	.	TGCAGCGTTGAAGCTGTGTTCCGGGAGACCCAGTACTTC	CSVEAVFRETQYF
TRBV7-3	TRBJ2-2	.	.	TGTGCCAGCAGCTTAGCGGCAGGGGCCACCGGGGAGCTGTTTTTT	CASSLAAGATGELFF
TRBV19	TRBJ2-4	.	.	TGTGCCAGTACTTTAGGGGTGCTAGCCAAAAACATTCAGTACTTC	CASTLGVLAKNIQYF
TRBV19	TRBJ2-7	TRBD2	.	TGTGCCAGTAGTATTCAGACTAGCGGCCGTCCGTACGAGCAGTACTTC	CASSIQTSGRPYEQYF
TRBV5-4	TRBJ1-1	.	.	TGTGCCAGCAGCTCCCCGACGGGGGAGGTGAACACTGAAGCTTTCTTT	CASSSPTGEVNTEAFF
TRBV27	TRBJ1-5	.	.	TGTGCCAGCAGTTTAAGGAGCTACAATCAGCCCCAGCATTTT	CASSLRSYNQPQHF
TRBV7-9	TRBJ2-3	TRBD1	.	TGTGCCAGCAGCCGAGGGGACAGCCTCGGCACAGATACGCAGTATTTT	CASSRGDSLGTDTQYF
TRBV30	TRBJ2-5	.	.	TGTGCCTGGAGTGTGAAGACTATTCAAGAGACCCAGTACTTC	CAWSVKTIQETQYF
TRBV6-1	TRBJ1-1	.	.	TGTGCCAGTCTCCAAGGTGGACAGAACACTGAAGCTTTCTTT	CASLQGGQNTEAFF
TRBV7-6	TRBJ2-7	TRBD1	.	TGTGCCAGCAGCTTAGACGGGACAGAGAATTACGAGCAGTACTTC	CASSLDGTENYEQYF
TRBV5-1	TRBJ2-2	TRBD2	few	TGCGCCAGCACGGGGACTAGCGGGATCACCGGGGAGCTGTTTTTT	CASTGTSGITGELFF
TRBV6-4	TRBJ2-1	TRBD1	.	TGTGCCAGCAGTGACTTCCTAACACAGGGGAGTGAGCAGTTCTTC	CASSDFLTQGSEQFF
TRBV25-1	TRBJ2-1	.	.	TGTGCCAGCAGTGTATTGACTGGCGGGCAGTTCTTC	CASSVLTGGQFF
TRBV5-6	TRBJ2-1	.	few	TGTGCCAGCAGCTACAACAATGAGCAGTTCTTC	CASSYNNEQFF
TRBV28	TRBJ2-2	.	.	TGTGCCAGCAGTTTAAAGTGGCTTCACACCGGGGAGCTGTTTTTT	CASSLKWLHTGELFF
TRBV2	TRBJ2-2	.	few	TGTGCCAGCAGTGAAAGGGGCGGGGAGCTGTTTTTT	CASSERGGELFF
TRBV7-2	TRBJ2-3	.	.	TGTGCCAGCAGCTTGGGCCGGATCGACACAGATACGCAGTATTTT	CASSLGRIDTDTQYF
TRBV9	TRBJ2-3	TRBD2	.	TGTGCCAGCAGCGTAGGACTAGCGACAGATACGCAGTATTTT	CASSVGLATDTQYF
TRBV2	TRBJ1-1	TRBD1	.	TGTGCCAGCAGTGGACAGGGCGTGAACACTGAAGCTTTCTTT	CASSGQGVNTEAFF
TRBV25-1	TRBJ1-2	.	.	TGTGCCAGCAGTGATACCAGGGGAGTCTATGGCTACACCTTC	CASSDTRGVYGYTF
TRBV29-1	TRBJ1-2	.	.	TGCAGCGTAACCACTTATTCCCAGGGAAGGTGGGAGGACTATGGCTACACCTTC	CSVTTYSQGRWEDYGYTF
TRBV10-3	TRBJ1-3	.	.	TGTGCCATCAGTGCCCCCAACAGTGCTGGAAACACCATATATTTT	CAISAPNSAGNTIYF
TRBV5-4	TRBJ2-1	TRBD2	.	TGTGCCAGCAGCTTGGGTGGGGGGGCCTACAATGAGCAGTTCTTC	CASSLGGGAYNEQFF
TRBV6-1	TRBJ2-1	.	.	TGTGCCAGCAGTGAAGGGCAGGGCAGGACTGAGCAGTTCTTC	CASSEGQGRTEQFF
TRBV7-2	TRBJ1-2	.	.	TGTGCCAGCAGCTTAGACCCGGAGCCAGAGCGCGGCTACACCTTC	CASSLDPEPERGYTF
TRBV27	TRBJ1-4	TRBD1	.	TGTGCCAGCAGTTCTTCTCCCCGGACAGGACTTCAGCGAGCTAATGAAAAACTGTTTTTT	CASSSSPRTGLQRANEKLFF
TRBV9	TRBJ2-5	TRBD1	.	TGTGCCAGCAGCGGAGGGGGCAGAGAGACCCAGTACTTC	CASSGGGRETQYF
TRBV9	TRBJ2-3	TRBD2	.	TGTGCCAGCAGCGTGAGCGGGGGCTACACAGATACGCAGTATTTT	CASSVSGGYTDTQYF
TRBV6-5	TRBJ1-5	TRBD1	.	TGTGCCAGCAGGCCCGGGACAGGGTTAAATCAGCCCCAGCATTTT	CASRPGTGLNQPQHF
TRBV7-6	TRBJ2-7	TRBD1	.	TGTGCCAGCAGCTCCGATTCGACAGGGTCCTACGAGCAGTACTTC	CASSSDSTGSYEQYF
TRBV28	TRBJ2-7	.	.	TGTGCCAGCAGGACAAGTTCAGCGGTAAGGTCCTACGAGCAGTACTTC	CASRTSSAVRSYEQYF
TRBV28	TRBJ2-7	TRBD1	.	TGTGCCGCTGGGAACAGGGGGCTCGAGCAGTACTTC	CAAGNRGLEQYF
TRBV5-4	TRBJ2-5	TRBD2	.	TGTGCCAGCAGCTTGCGGTCTAGCGGGAACCACGAGACCCAGTACTTC	CASSLRSSGNHETQYF
TRBV19	TRBJ2-7	TRBD2	few	TGTGCCAGTAGTCCCCAAGGGGGCGGGAGGGCCTACGAGCAGTACTTC	CASSPQGGGRAYEQYF
TRBV4-2	TRBJ2-5	TRBD1	.	TGTGCCAGCAGCAGATCGACAGGGAGTGGGGAGACCCAGTACTTC	CASSRSTGSGETQYF
TRBV9	TRBJ2-1	TRBD2	.	TGTGCCAGCAGTACGGGACTAGCGGGTTACAATGAGCAGTTCTTC	CASSTGLAGYNEQFF